This T cell receptor (beta chain) was obtained from a study of CD8 T cells in ankylosing spondylitis. Molecular-barcoded quantitative 5'-RACE produced these TCR beta libraries. In TCRdb, the 5' RACE reads were re-called with MiXCR into one record per CDR3 protein. The sample includes some 700,000 distinct CDR3 sequences, under 20% of them seen just once. The CDR3 totals 12 residues. J was trimmed by 5 bases and V by 8 bases; bases with no gene match: 4. Germline CDR1 and CDR2: SEHNR and FQNEAQ (reference sequence). Study results and limitations: Typical of ankylosing spondylitis blood, it appeared, was a TCR beta motif of fewer than 10 highly homologous variants. Reports of some motif variants in reactive arthritis synovial fluid and blood predate this one. With a CD8+ phenotype, disease-linked clones were relatively rare in peripheral blood. Reportedly, significant enrichment of disease-linked clones occurred in matched ankylosing spondylitis synovial fluid.

In the case of this clonotype: Its antigen remains unknown.

The sequenced sample consisted of blood, either unsorted or a sorted T cell fraction (not recorded which). This chain joins TRBV7-9 and TRBJ2-3; 7 bases map to TRBD1. The receptor was derived from a male donor with ankylosing spondylitis. The CDR3 sequence is CASDRVLDTQYF. For the CDR3, the DNA is TGTGCCAGCGACAGGGTTTTAGATACGCAGTATTTT.